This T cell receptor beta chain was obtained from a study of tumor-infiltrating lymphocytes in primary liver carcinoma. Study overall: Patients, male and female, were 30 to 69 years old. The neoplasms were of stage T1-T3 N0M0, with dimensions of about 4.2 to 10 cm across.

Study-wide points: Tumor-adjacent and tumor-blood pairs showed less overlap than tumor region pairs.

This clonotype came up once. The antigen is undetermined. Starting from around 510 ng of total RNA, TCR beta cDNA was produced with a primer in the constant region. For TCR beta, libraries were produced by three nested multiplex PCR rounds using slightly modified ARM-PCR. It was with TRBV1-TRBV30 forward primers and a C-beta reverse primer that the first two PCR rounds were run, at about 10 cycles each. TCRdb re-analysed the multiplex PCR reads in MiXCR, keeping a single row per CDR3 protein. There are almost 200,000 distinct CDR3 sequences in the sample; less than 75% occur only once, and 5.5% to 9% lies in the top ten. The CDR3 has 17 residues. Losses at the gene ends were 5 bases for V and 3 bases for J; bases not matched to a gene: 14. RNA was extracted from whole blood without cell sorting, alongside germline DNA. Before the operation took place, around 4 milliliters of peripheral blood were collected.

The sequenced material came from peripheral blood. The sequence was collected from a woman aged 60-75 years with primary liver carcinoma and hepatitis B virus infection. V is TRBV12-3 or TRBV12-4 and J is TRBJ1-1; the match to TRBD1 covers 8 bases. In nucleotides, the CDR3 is TGTGCCAGCAGTACGGCCCGGACAGGGCCCAGGGACACTGAAGCTTTCTTT. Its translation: CASSTARTGPRDTEAFF.